Listed below are T cell receptor beta chains from one sample, sequenced in a study of regulatory T cells in long-lasting Graves disease. TCRdb redid the calling of the multiplex PCR reads with MiXCR, one entry per CDR3 protein. This sample has approximately 490,000 distinct CDR3 sequences; about 17% occur once, and the top ten carry approximately 12%. In addition, the sample was reused for a study of T cells in Graves' hyperthyroidism and ophthalmopathy.

Specimen: peripheral blood mononuclear cells (PBMCs), collected at new diagnosis, from a patient treated with antithyroid drugs. The receptors come from a man between 40 and 49 years old with Graves disease. Both conserved end residues are part of each CDR3. D genes are given only for firm matches. Clone size is given for some rows only: seen once, a few or many times, or a class if the clone is expanded.

many	TRBV5-1	-	TRBJ2-2	CASGYRANTGELFF	TGCGCCAGCGGATACAGGGCGAACACCGGGGAGCTGTTTTTT
-	TRBV10-3	-	TRBJ2-2	CAISGRQGGTGELFF	TGTGCCATCAGTGGTCGGCAGGGTGGGACCGGGGAGCTGTTTTTT
many	TRBV2	-	TRBJ2-7	CASRGLQRRTYEQYF	TGTGCCAGCAGGGGCCTCCAGCGGAGGACCTACGAGCAGTACTTC
many	TRBV6-1	-	TRBJ1-2	CASSHAGALLNYGYTF	TGTGCCAGCAGTCACGCGGGAGCACTGCTTAACTATGGCTACACCTTC
-	TRBV11-1	TRBD2	TRBJ2-1	CASSQDSGGLANEQFF	TGTGCCAGCAGCCAAGATTCGGGGGGACTCGCAAATGAGCAGTTCTTC
-	TRBV4-1	TRBD2	TRBJ2-7	CASSQRLAGGSYEQYF	TGCGCCAGCAGCCAGAGACTAGCGGGAGGGTCCTACGAGCAGTACTTC
many	TRBV27	-	TRBJ2-1	CASSLSGPFVGEQFF	TGTGCCAGCAGTTTATCCGGGCCCTTCGTGGGTGAGCAGTTCTTC
few	TRBV9	TRBD1	TRBJ1-5	CASSVFGQENQPQHF	TGTGCCAGCAGCGTTTTCGGACAGGAAAATCAGCCCCAGCATTTT
many	TRBV27	TRBD1	TRBJ2-2	CASSLTDRGGPGELFF	TGTGCCAGCAGTTTAACCGACAGGGGTGGACCCGGGGAGCTGTTTTTT
many	TRBV7-9	-	TRBJ2-3	CASSFRTASTDTQYF	TGTGCCAGCAGCTTTCGGACAGCCAGCACAGATACGCAGTATTTT
many	TRBV20-1	-	TRBJ2-3	CSASLPLAGMGDTQYF	TGCAGTGCTAGCCTCCCCCTAGCTGGGATGGGAGATACGCAGTATTTT
-	TRBV4-1	-	TRBJ2-1	CASSQAATSRGIYNEQFF	TGCGCCAGCAGCCAAGCAGCTACTAGTAGGGGGATATACAATGAGCAGTTCTTC
many	TRBV3-1	-	TRBJ2-1	CASSQARDSKYNEQFF	TGTGCCAGCAGCCAAGCGCGGGACTCGAAATACAATGAGCAGTTCTTC
-	TRBV5-6	-	TRBJ1-5	CASSLQFNQPQHF	TGTGCCAGCAGTCTACAGTTCAATCAGCCCCAGCATTTT
-	TRBV12-5	TRBD2	TRBJ2-1	CASGPTSGPYNEQFF	TGTGCTAGTGGTCCGACTAGCGGACCTTACAATGAGCAGTTCTTC
-	TRBV4-1	TRBD2	TRBJ2-7	CASSQGSSGRIYEQYF	TGCGCCAGCAGCCAAGGGAGTAGCGGGAGGATCTACGAGCAGTACTTC
few	TRBV5-1	-	TRBJ2-2	CASRMWTEYTGELFF	TGCGCCAGCAGGATGTGGACAGAATACACCGGGGAGCTGTTTTTT
many	TRBV28	TRBD2	TRBJ2-5	CASNLPGGEYQETQYF	TGTGCCAGCAATCTTCCGGGGGGAGAGTACCAAGAGACCCAGTACTTC
many	TRBV7-9	TRBD2	TRBJ2-7	CASSETRGTSGSHEQYF	TGTGCCAGCAGCGAGACCAGGGGGACTAGCGGGAGCCACGAGCAGTACTTC
many	TRBV7-3	-	TRBJ2-5	CASSLTGPLETQYF	TGTGCCAGCAGCTTAACAGGGCCCCTGGAGACCCAGTACTTC
-	TRBV19	-	TRBJ2-2	CASSIRGNGGELFF	TGTGCCAGTAGTATCCGAGGCAATGGCGGGGAGCTGTTTTTT
many	TRBV28	-	TRBJ1-6	CASSFFGSPLHF	TGTGCCAGCAGTTTTTTTGGTTCACCCCTCCACTTT
few	TRBV20-1	TRBD2	TRBJ2-3	CSANSGSADTQYF	TGCAGTGCTAACAGCGGGAGCGCAGATACGCAGTATTTT
-	TRBV10-3	TRBD1	TRBJ1-1	CAISRTGAGTEAFF	TGTGCCATCAGTAGGACAGGGGCCGGCACTGAAGCTTTCTTT
many	TRBV6-1	-	TRBJ2-3	CASLSGASTDTQYF	TGTGCCAGCCTTAGCGGTGCTAGCACAGATACGCAGTATTTT
few	TRBV20-1	-	TRBJ2-7	CSARRPDNSYEQYF	TGCAGTGCTAGAAGACCCGACAACTCCTACGAGCAGTACTTC
many	TRBV5-1	TRBD2	TRBJ2-3	CASSQTSGRGTDTQYF	TGCGCCAGCAGCCAAACTAGCGGGAGGGGCACAGATACGCAGTATTTT
many	TRBV11-2	-	TRBJ2-1	CASSLDPGGRASNEQFF	TGTGCCAGCAGCTTAGATCCAGGGGGGAGGGCCTCCAATGAGCAGTTCTTC
many	TRBV24-1	-	TRBJ2-7	CATYHRAGTYEQYF	TGTGCCACCTACCACAGGGCCGGAACCTACGAGCAGTACTTC
many	TRBV6-5	-	TRBJ2-5	CASSYASSSETQYF	TGTGCCAGCAGTTACGCCTCTAGCTCAGAGACCCAGTACTTC
few	TRBV4-1	-	TRBJ2-2	CAVARQSTGELFF	TGCGCCGTTGCGAGACAGTCCACCGGGGAGCTGTTTTTT
-	TRBV20-1	-	TRBJ1-3	CSARDYTGSYSGNTIYF	TGCAGTGCTAGAGATTATACCGGCAGCTACTCTGGAAACACCATATATTTT
-	TRBV7-3	-	TRBJ2-7	CASSLDGGTSYEQYF	TGTGCCAGCAGCTTAGACGGCGGAACTTCCTACGAGCAGTACTTC
few	TRBV11-3	-	TRBJ2-2	CASSPPGPGELFF	TGTGCCAGCAGCCCCCCCGGACCCGGGGAGCTGTTTTTT
many	TRBV20-1	TRBD2	TRBJ2-3	CSASIFSSGMNTQYF	TGCAGTGCTAGTATCTTCTCTAGCGGGATGAATACGCAGTATTTT
many	TRBV3-1	-	TRBJ2-1	CASSHDNEQFF	TGTGCCAGCAGCCATGACAATGAGCAGTTCTTC
-	TRBV5-4	TRBD1	TRBJ2-3	CASSSGQTLSTDTQYF	TGTGCCAGCAGCTCGGGACAGACTTTAAGCACAGATACGCAGTATTTT
many	TRBV28	-	TRBJ2-5	CASSFHAEGKETQYF	TGTGCCAGCAGTTTCCATGCCGAGGGGAAGGAGACCCAGTACTTC
many	TRBV2	-	TRBJ2-1	CASSERGANEQFF	TGTGCCAGCAGTGAAAGGGGGGCGAATGAGCAGTTCTTC
few	TRBV5-1	TRBD1	TRBJ1-2	CASSLPGQSIYGYTF	TGCGCCAGCAGCTTACCGGGACAGAGTATCTATGGCTACACCTTC